The text below deals with one T cell receptor (beta chain). Its specific antigen is unknown. No base qualities exist here, and no much larger clone lies one base off it. The collaborating institutions used their own protocols to collect whole blood in K2EDTA tubes. For TCRbeta analysis, collaborators shipped samples as frozen whole blood, isolated PBMCs, or DNA extracted from either of those sample types. These data are taken from a study of blood T cell repertoires in COVID-19 (dated by TCRdb to 2018 to 2021). For context, the study as a whole: Samples covering the acute and convalescent phases of COVID-19 were provided by collaborators in the United States, Italy and Spain. The prospective study material was composed of cDNA or gDNA derived from T cells, B-cell-depleted T cells, or PBMCs. The dataset comprised deeply sampled blood TCRbeta repertoires from subjects exposed to, actively infected with, or recovered from COVID-19. The repertoires were released in a freely available public database intended as a resource for research on the immune response to SARS-CoV-2. The samples were drawn from the first 160 participants of the ongoing ImmuneRACE study and from 1,254 subjects provided by 6 global collaborators. Sample metadata almost always included a de-identified subject ID, COVID-19 status, age in years and sex. Where HLA class I and class II types were available, the types were taken from metadata supplied by the sample provider, not from assay-based typing.

TCRbeta CDR3 regions were amplified from genomic DNA by means of the immunoSEQ Assay, a bias-controlled multiplex PCR. The study's own analysis went as follows. Within the assay, amplification of reference gene primers was used to estimate how many nucleated cells each sample contained. To quantify the absolute abundance of each unique TCRbeta CDR3 rearrangement, sequence reads were collapsed and filtered. For each sample, productive Simpson clonality was calculated as the square root of Simpson's diversity index across productive rearrangements. TCRdb took this table from immuneACCESS and kept in-frame rearrangements with V and J called. Such tables lack part of the clones; where checked against another copy, unresolved V genes explain under half of the gap, and the rest is unexplained. The D gene and trimming were derived from the DNA, and the V and J assignments and clone size from that table. The sample data list about 42,000 clones, and around 76% of these were observed just once. Together, the top ten hold around a quarter of the sample.

General study outcomes and caveats: The amount of clinical and demographic metadata varied by source and participant and was provided uncurated.

From the cysteine up to the phenylalanine, the CDR3 has a length of 13 residues. Here the CDR3 DNA is all that survives: 39 bases in frame from base 1. V and J are truncated by 9 bases and 5 bases respectively, leaving an intervening sequence of 16 bases. CDR1 ENHRY and CDR2 SYGVKD were looked up in the germline V gene. This receptor chain uses TRBV10-3 and TRBJ1-1; the D gene identity is not certain. Sequenced: peripheral blood. The clonotype comes from a man aged 80 or over with acute or convalescent COVID-19. Here is the DNA: TGTGCCATGAAACAAGAGGGATGGACTGAAGCTTTCTTT. The translation is CAMKQEGWTEAFF.